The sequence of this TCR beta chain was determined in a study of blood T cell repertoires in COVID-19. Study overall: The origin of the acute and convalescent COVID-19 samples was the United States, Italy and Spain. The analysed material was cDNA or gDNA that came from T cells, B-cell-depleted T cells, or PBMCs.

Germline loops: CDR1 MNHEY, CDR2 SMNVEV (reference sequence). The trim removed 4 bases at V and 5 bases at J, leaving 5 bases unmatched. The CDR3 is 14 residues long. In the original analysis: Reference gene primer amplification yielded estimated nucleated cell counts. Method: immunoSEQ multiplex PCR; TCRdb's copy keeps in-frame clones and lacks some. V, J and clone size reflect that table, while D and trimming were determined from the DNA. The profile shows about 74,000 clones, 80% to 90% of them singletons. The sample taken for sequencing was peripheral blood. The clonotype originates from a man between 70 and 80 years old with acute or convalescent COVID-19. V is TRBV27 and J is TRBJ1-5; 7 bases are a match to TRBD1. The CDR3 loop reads CASSSGQPYQPQHF. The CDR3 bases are TGTGCCAGCAGTTCGGGACAGCCTTATCAGCCCCAGCATTTT.